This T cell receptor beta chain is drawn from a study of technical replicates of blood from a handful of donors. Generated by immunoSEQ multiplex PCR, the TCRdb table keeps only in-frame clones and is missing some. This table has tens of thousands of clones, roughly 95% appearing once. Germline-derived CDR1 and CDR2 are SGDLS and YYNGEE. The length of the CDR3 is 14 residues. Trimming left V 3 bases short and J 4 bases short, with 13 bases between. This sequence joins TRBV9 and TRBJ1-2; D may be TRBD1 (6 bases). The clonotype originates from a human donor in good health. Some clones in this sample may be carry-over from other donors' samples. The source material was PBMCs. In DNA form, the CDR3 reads TGTGCCAGCAGCGAGGGGGGGCGGGGCTATGGCTACACCTTC. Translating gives CASSEGGRGYGYTF.